This entry is about one T cell receptor (beta chain). This sample is drawn from a study of blood T cell repertoires in COVID-19. Study-wide background: Collection of acute and convalescent COVID-19 samples took place in the United States, Italy and Spain.

Profiling relied on immunoSEQ multiplex PCR, and the TCRdb table lists in-frame clones only, not all of them. The table lists about 98,000 clones, roughly 82% of them singletons. The CDR3 is 16 amino acids. Germline lookup yields CDR1 LNHDA and CDR2 SQIVND (reference sequence). The V gene end was trimmed by 5 bases and the J gene end by 5 bases; junction bases not matched to a gene: 9. Sequenced input: peripheral blood. V gene TRBV19 combines with J gene TRBJ1-1; 12 bases fit TRBD1. The clonotype was recovered from a man older than 75 with acute or convalescent COVID-19. The CDR3 sequence is CASSLGTGGAGTEAFF. DNA for the CDR3: TGTGCCAGTAGTCTAGGGACAGGGGGCGCGGGAACTGAAGCTTTCTTT.